This T cell receptor (beta chain) was sequenced in a study of blood T cell repertoires in COVID-19. Deletions cut 1 base from V and 2 bases from J, with 8 bases between. CDR1 and CDR2 from the germline V gene are LGHDT and YNNKEL (reference sequence). The CDR3 covers 14 residues. The participants were between about 18 and 90 years old and came from under 25 US areas. Self-reported history from a screening survey and questionnaire set each donor's cohort. Two negative PCRs, clearance, or symptom resolution had been documented for recovered Cohort 3 donors. Original analysis: Estimation of nucleated cell counts relied on the amplification of reference gene primers. Data came from immunoSEQ multiplex PCR; TCRdb stores just in-frame clones and leaves some out. Clonal size and the V and J genes are those of that table, whereas D and trimming came from the DNA. The data hold about 260,000 clones, with 88% observed a single time.

This sequence was found in a woman aged 45-65 years who had recovered from COVID-19. V and J are TRBV3-1 (or the pseudogene TRBV3-2) and TRBJ1-2, with D hard to call. Sequencing used PBMCs or T cells enriched from blood (not recorded which). CDR3 nucleotide sequence: TGTGCCAGCAGCCAAGCTAGCCGGAACTATGGCTACACCTTC. Its protein product is CASSQASRNYGYTF.